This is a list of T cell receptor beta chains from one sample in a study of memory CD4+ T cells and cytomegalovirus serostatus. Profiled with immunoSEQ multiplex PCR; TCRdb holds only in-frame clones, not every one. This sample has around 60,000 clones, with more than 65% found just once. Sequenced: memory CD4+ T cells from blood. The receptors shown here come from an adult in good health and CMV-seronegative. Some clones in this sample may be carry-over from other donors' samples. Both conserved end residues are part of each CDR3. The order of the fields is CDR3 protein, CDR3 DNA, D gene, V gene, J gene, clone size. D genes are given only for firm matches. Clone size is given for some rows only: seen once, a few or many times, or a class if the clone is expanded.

CDR3aa: CASSQFGTGGGEKLFF
CDR3nt: TGCGCCAGCAGCCAATTTGGGACAGGGGGAGGGGAAAAACTGTTTTTT
d_gene: TRBD1
v_gene: TRBV5-1
j_gene: TRBJ1-4
abundance: -

CDR3aa: CASSYGGETGGELFF
CDR3nt: TGTGCCAGCAGCTATGGGGGCGAGACGGGCGGGGAGCTGTTTTTT
d_gene: -
v_gene: TRBV7-3
j_gene: TRBJ2-2
abundance: few

CDR3aa: CATSGTGDYEQYF
CDR3nt: TGTGCCACCTCTGGGACGGGGGATTACGAGCAGTACTTC
d_gene: -
v_gene: TRBV2
j_gene: TRBJ2-7
abundance: -

CDR3aa: CASSLVGTGNEKLFF
CDR3nt: TGCGCCAGCAGCTTGGTCGGGACAGGGAATGAAAAACTGTTTTTT
d_gene: TRBD1
v_gene: TRBV5-1
j_gene: TRBJ1-4
abundance: -

CDR3aa: CSVDTGRAEDTQYF
CDR3nt: TGCAGCGTTGACACGGGGAGGGCCGAAGATACGCAGTATTTT
d_gene: TRBD2
v_gene: TRBV29-1
j_gene: TRBJ2-3
abundance: -

CDR3aa: CASSLDRNRGGNQPQHF
CDR3nt: TGCGCCAGCAGCCTGGACAGAAACCGGGGCGGCAATCAGCCCCAGCATTTT
d_gene: -
v_gene: TRBV5-1
j_gene: TRBJ1-5
abundance: -

CDR3aa: CASSSRSGSVYNEQFF
CDR3nt: TGCGCCAGCAGCTCCCGGAGCGGGAGTGTATACAATGAGCAGTTCTTC
d_gene: TRBD2
v_gene: TRBV5-1
j_gene: TRBJ2-1
abundance: -

CDR3aa: CASSLADFGIETQYF
CDR3nt: TGCGCCAGCAGCTTGGCCGACTTCGGTATAGAGACCCAGTACTTC
d_gene: -
v_gene: TRBV5-1
j_gene: TRBJ2-5
abundance: -

CDR3aa: CSVVLRGSTDTQYF
CDR3nt: TGCAGCGTTGTTTTACGGGGCTCCACAGATACGCAGTATTTT
d_gene: -
v_gene: TRBV29-1
j_gene: TRBJ2-3
abundance: -

CDR3aa: CASSQDLQTYEQYF
CDR3nt: TGCGCCAGCAGCCAAGATTTACAGACCTACGAGCAGTACTTC
d_gene: -
v_gene: TRBV4-3
j_gene: TRBJ2-7
abundance: -

CDR3aa: CASSLGQAASGNTIYF
CDR3nt: TGCGCCAGCAGCTTGGGACAGGCCGCTTCTGGAAACACCATATATTTT
d_gene: -
v_gene: TRBV5-1
j_gene: TRBJ1-3
abundance: -

CDR3aa: CTSSQDGAKNYGYTF
CDR3nt: TGCACCAGCAGCCAAGATGGGGCCAAGAACTATGGCTACACCTTC
d_gene: -
v_gene: TRBV1
j_gene: TRBJ1-2
abundance: -

CDR3aa: CASSSRAVAPGVEQFF
CDR3nt: TGTGCCAGCAGCTCTCGAGCGGTTGCCCCCGGGGTTGAGCAGTTCTTC
d_gene: -
v_gene: TRBV7-2
j_gene: TRBJ2-1
abundance: -

CDR3aa: CASSLAQRSGELFF
CDR3nt: TGTGCCAGCAGCTTAGCGCAGCGGAGCGGGGAGCTGTTTTTT
d_gene: -
v_gene: TRBV7-2
j_gene: TRBJ2-2
abundance: -

CDR3aa: CASNSDNTGELFF
CDR3nt: TGTGCCAGCAACAGCGACAACACCGGGGAGCTGTTTTTT
d_gene: -
v_gene: TRBV6-6
j_gene: TRBJ2-2
abundance: -

CDR3aa: CASGGGGNTIYF
CDR3nt: TGTGCCAGTGGAGGGGGTGGAAACACCATATATTTT
d_gene: -
v_gene: TRBV2
j_gene: TRBJ1-3
abundance: -

CDR3aa: CASSSGTVLGWSYEQYF
CDR3nt: TGTGCCAGCAGCTCCGGGACAGTCTTGGGGTGGTCCTACGAGCAGTACTTC
d_gene: TRBD1
v_gene: TRBV7-2
j_gene: TRBJ2-7
abundance: -

CDR3aa: CASRRGGARSHEQYF
CDR3nt: TGTGCCAGCCGTAGGGGGGGGGCTAGATCCCACGAGCAGTACTTC
d_gene: -
v_gene: TRBV28
j_gene: TRBJ2-7
abundance: -

CDR3aa: CASSSPSGTRHALQYF
CDR3nt: TGTGCCAGCAGTTCCCCCAGCGGGACCCGACACGCCTTGCAGTACTTC
d_gene: TRBD2
v_gene: TRBV28
j_gene: TRBJ2-7
abundance: -

CDR3aa: CASKTSVQETQYF
CDR3nt: TGTGCCAGCAAGACTAGCGTCCAAGAGACCCAGTACTTC
d_gene: TRBD2
v_gene: TRBV2
j_gene: TRBJ2-5
abundance: -

CDR3aa: CASSLGTPILDEQFF
CDR3nt: TGTGCCAGCAGCCTCGGGACTCCCATTTTGGATGAGCAGTTCTTC
d_gene: -
v_gene: TRBV7-9
j_gene: TRBJ2-1
abundance: few

CDR3aa: CASSRGAADTDTQYF
CDR3nt: TGTGCCAGCAGCCGGGGCGCGGCAGACACAGATACGCAGTATTTT
d_gene: -
v_gene: TRBV4-2
j_gene: TRBJ2-3
abundance: -

CDR3aa: CASSLVSRHRLDTEAFF
CDR3nt: TGTGCCAGCAGTTTGGTCTCCCGACACCGTTTGGACACTGAAGCTTTCTTT
d_gene: -
v_gene: TRBV28
j_gene: TRBJ1-1
abundance: -

CDR3aa: CASTSSGGATGYTF
CDR3nt: TGTGCCAGCACCTCATCAGGGGGCGCAACTGGCTACACCTTC
d_gene: TRBD1
v_gene: TRBV7-8
j_gene: TRBJ1-2
abundance: few

CDR3aa: CASSAGGGQGGTEAFF
CDR3nt: TGTGCCAGCAGCGCCGGCGGCGGACAGGGGGGAACTGAAGCTTTCTTT
d_gene: TRBD1
v_gene: TRBV9
j_gene: TRBJ1-1
abundance: -

CDR3aa: CASSLRARLVNTEAFF
CDR3nt: TGTGCCAGCAGCTTGCGAGCAAGACTAGTGAACACTGAAGCTTTCTTT
d_gene: -
v_gene: TRBV5-6
j_gene: TRBJ1-1
abundance: -

CDR3aa: CASSFGREQYF
CDR3nt: TGTGCCAGCAGCTTCGGCCGGGAGCAGTACTTC
d_gene: -
v_gene: TRBV5-6
j_gene: TRBJ2-7
abundance: -

CDR3aa: CASSGLYLNEQYF
CDR3nt: TGTGCCAGCAGTGGACTCTACCTTAACGAGCAGTACTTC
d_gene: -
v_gene: TRBV6-1
j_gene: TRBJ2-7
abundance: -

CDR3aa: CASSPYGQGRTEAFF
CDR3nt: TGTGCCAGCAGTCCCTATGGACAGGGGAGGACTGAAGCTTTCTTT
d_gene: TRBD1
v_gene: TRBV27
j_gene: TRBJ1-1
abundance: -

CDR3aa: CASSSPTTQYF
CDR3nt: TGTGCCAGCAGTTCCCCCACTACGCAGTATTTT
d_gene: -
v_gene: TRBV28
j_gene: TRBJ2-3
abundance: -

CDR3aa: CASGLVRTSRYNEQFF
CDR3nt: TGTGCTAGTGGTTTGGTAAGGACTAGTAGATACAATGAGCAGTTCTTC
d_gene: TRBD2
v_gene: TRBV12-5
j_gene: TRBJ2-1
abundance: -

CDR3aa: CSARDNEQFF
CDR3nt: TGCAGTGCTAGAGACAATGAGCAGTTCTTC
d_gene: -
v_gene: TRBV20-1
j_gene: TRBJ2-1
abundance: -

CDR3aa: CASSPSGSTDTQYF
CDR3nt: TGCGCCAGCAGTCCTAGCGGGAGCACAGATACGCAGTATTTT
d_gene: TRBD2
v_gene: TRBV10-1
j_gene: TRBJ2-3
abundance: -

CDR3aa: CASSLAYGLTYEQYF
CDR3nt: TGCGCCAGCAGCTTGGCCTACGGCCTAACCTACGAGCAGTACTTC
d_gene: -
v_gene: TRBV5-1
j_gene: TRBJ2-7
abundance: -

CDR3aa: CASSDQRGPYEQYF
CDR3nt: TGTGCCAGCAGTGACCAGCGGGGCCCCTACGAGCAGTACTTC
d_gene: TRBD2
v_gene: TRBV2
j_gene: TRBJ2-7
abundance: -

CDR3aa: CASSVEPSNSPLHF
CDR3nt: TGTGCCAGCAGCGTAGAGCCTTCGAATTCACCCCTCCACTTT
d_gene: -
v_gene: TRBV9
j_gene: TRBJ1-6
abundance: -

CDR3aa: CASSSPLAGAETQYF
CDR3nt: TGTGCCAGCAGCTCGCCACTAGCGGGAGCAGAGACCCAGTACTTC
d_gene: TRBD2
v_gene: TRBV5-4
j_gene: TRBJ2-5
abundance: few

CDR3aa: CASSPERGSSLFF
CDR3nt: TGTGCCAGCAGCCCCGAGAGGGGGTCGAGTCTGTTCTTC
d_gene: -
v_gene: TRBV14
j_gene: TRBJ2-1
abundance: -

CDR3aa: CAWGSTDTQYF
CDR3nt: TGTGCCTGGGGTAGCACAGATACGCAGTATTTT
d_gene: -
v_gene: TRBV30
j_gene: TRBJ2-3
abundance: -

CDR3aa: CASSPGLAGADTQYF
CDR3nt: TGTGCCAGCAGCCCGGGACTAGCGGGAGCAGATACGCAGTATTTT
d_gene: TRBD2
v_gene: TRBV7-7
j_gene: TRBJ2-3
abundance: -

CDR3aa: CASSQVFGEQFF
CDR3nt: TGTGCCAGCAGCCAAGTTTTCGGCGAGCAGTTCTTC
d_gene: -
v_gene: TRBV14
j_gene: TRBJ2-1
abundance: -

CDR3aa: CASSRPGGAVTEAFF
CDR3nt: TGTGCCAGCAGCCGCCCAGGGGGCGCGGTCACTGAAGCTTTCTTT
d_gene: TRBD1
v_gene: TRBV14
j_gene: TRBJ1-1
abundance: -

CDR3aa: CASRQDLNYGYTF
CDR3nt: TGTGCCAGCCGACAGGACCTTAACTATGGCTACACCTTC
d_gene: -
v_gene: TRBV6-6
j_gene: TRBJ1-2
abundance: -

CDR3aa: CASSGTQQWAGEQYF
CDR3nt: TGTGCCAGCAGTGGGACCCAACAATGGGCGGGGGAGCAGTACTTC
d_gene: -
v_gene: TRBV6-6
j_gene: TRBJ2-7
abundance: -

CDR3aa: CASSLGLADYTDTQYF
CDR3nt: TGTGCCAGCAGCTTGGGCCTAGCCGACTACACAGATACGCAGTATTTT
d_gene: -
v_gene: TRBV5-8
j_gene: TRBJ2-3
abundance: -

CDR3aa: CSGGSQETQYF
CDR3nt: TGCAGCGGGGGCAGCCAAGAGACCCAGTACTTC
d_gene: -
v_gene: TRBV29-1
j_gene: TRBJ2-5
abundance: -

CDR3aa: CASSQTGFSTDTQYF
CDR3nt: TGCGCCAGCAGCCAAACAGGGTTTAGCACAGATACGCAGTATTTT
d_gene: -
v_gene: TRBV4-3
j_gene: TRBJ2-3
abundance: -

CDR3aa: CASNGTGSSYNEQFF
CDR3nt: TGTGCCAGCAACGGGACAGGGAGCTCCTACAATGAGCAGTTCTTC
d_gene: TRBD1
v_gene: TRBV7-9
j_gene: TRBJ2-1
abundance: -

CDR3aa: CASRPLAGVGGDTQYF
CDR3nt: TGCGCCAGCAGACCACTAGCGGGAGTAGGTGGGGATACGCAGTATTTT
d_gene: TRBD2
v_gene: TRBV5-1
j_gene: TRBJ2-3
abundance: -

CDR3aa: CASSYDQASGNTIYF
CDR3nt: TGTGCCAGCAGTTACGATCAGGCCTCTGGAAACACCATATATTTT
d_gene: -
v_gene: TRBV6-5
j_gene: TRBJ1-3
abundance: -

CDR3aa: CASSFNQATSQETQYF
CDR3nt: TGTGCCAGCAGTTTTAATCAGGCGACCTCCCAAGAGACCCAGTACTTC
d_gene: -
v_gene: TRBV27
j_gene: TRBJ2-5
abundance: -

CDR3aa: CASSLGTSGLSYEQYF
CDR3nt: TGTGCCAGCAGCCTGGGGACTAGCGGACTCTCCTACGAGCAGTACTTC
d_gene: TRBD2
v_gene: TRBV7-9
j_gene: TRBJ2-7
abundance: -

CDR3aa: CSVDRDRGRNYGYTF
CDR3nt: TGCAGCGTTGACAGGGACAGGGGGCGAAACTATGGCTACACCTTC
d_gene: TRBD1
v_gene: TRBV29-1
j_gene: TRBJ1-2
abundance: once

CDR3aa: CASSSQGSRTDTQYF
CDR3nt: TGTGCCAGCAGCTCCCAGGGGTCCCGCACAGATACGCAGTATTTT
d_gene: -
v_gene: TRBV7-2
j_gene: TRBJ2-3
abundance: -

CDR3aa: CASSLDGITEAFF
CDR3nt: TGTGCCAGCAGCTTAGACGGGATCACTGAAGCTTTCTTT
d_gene: -
v_gene: TRBV5-4
j_gene: TRBJ1-1
abundance: -

CDR3aa: CAWSVRRNEKLFF
CDR3nt: TGTGCCTGGAGTGTACGGAGGAATGAAAAACTGTTTTTT
d_gene: -
v_gene: TRBV30
j_gene: TRBJ1-4
abundance: -

CDR3aa: CASSHRGGGYEQYF
CDR3nt: TGTGCCAGCAGCCATAGAGGCGGGGGATACGAGCAGTACTTC
d_gene: TRBD2
v_gene: TRBV28
j_gene: TRBJ2-7
abundance: few

CDR3aa: CASSARRAFGGETQYF
CDR3nt: TGTGCCAGCAGCGCACGAAGAGCTTTTGGAGGAGAGACCCAGTACTTC
d_gene: -
v_gene: TRBV7-2
j_gene: TRBJ2-5
abundance: -

CDR3aa: CASSLRDKVETQYF
CDR3nt: TGTGCCAGCAGCCTCCGGGACAAAGTCGAGACCCAGTACTTC
d_gene: -
v_gene: TRBV7-8
j_gene: TRBJ2-5
abundance: -